In its sample, the clone carrying this T cell receptor (beta chain) was seen a few times. Antigen: not known. A second 7 to 11 cycle PCR used barcoded and J-beta primers. TCRdb analysed the 5' RACE reads with MiXCR anew, one entry per CDR3 protein. The sample contains around 900,000 distinct CDR3 sequences, about 53% of which appear only once. This sample was taken from a study of blood T cells in healthy people across ages. Study-level background: Template switching recovered approximately one barcoded beta molecule for every two T cells. Findings of the study overall: From one million sequenced T cells, diversity estimates were lower bounds. The study could not conclusively compare naive and antigen-experienced cells, given its unsorted PBMCs.

Total RNA was extracted at no less than 6 micrograms per sample. The sequence came from a woman in her sixties in good health. Specimen: blood.

The CDR3 coding sequence is TGCAGTGCCTCGGACAGGGACAATGAGCAGTTCTTC. This sequence encodes CSASDRDNEQFF. V usage is TRBV20-1 and J usage is TRBJ2-1; TRBD1 agrees at 8 bases. V lost 6 bases to trimming and J lost 5 bases; unmatched junction nucleotides: 3. Germline CDR1 and CDR2: DFQATT and SNEGSKA (reference sequence). This CDR3 contains 12 residues.